Sequencing of this T cell receptor beta chain was carried out in a study of cytomegalovirus exposure and HLA in healthy donors. Whole-study context: Unique TCRs numbering about 87 million, obtained from HLA-typed donors, made up an early data release. Study-wide points: HLA alleles showed associations with around 15,000 TCR beta sequences in a later analysis, at a 0.05 false discovery rate.

Trimming took 6 bases from V and 7 from J, leaving 13 bases between them. The CDR3 consists of 13 residues. Per germline, CDR1 MNHEY and CDR2 SVGAGI. Vbeta (60) and Jbeta (13) primers were used in the PCR. As originally analysed: A follow-up analysis tallied about 80 million unique TCR beta chains, roughly 9.9 million shared. Using immunoSEQ multiplex PCR, the repertoire was profiled, and TCRdb retains in-frame clones only, with some absent. D and trimming were read from the DNA, whereas the V and J calls and clone size are those reported in that table. The table lists 120,000 to 150,000 clones, roughly 82% of them singletons. Notes on this clone: Its target is not known.

Specimen: PBMCs. This sequence originates from a man between 25 and 39 years old in good health and CMV-seropositive. The rearrangement links TRBV6-5 to TRBJ1-5; unclear D gene. As DNA, the CDR3 is TGTGCCAGCAGCCTCACTTGGCGGCAGCCCCAGCATTTT. Its protein is CASSLTWRQPQHF.